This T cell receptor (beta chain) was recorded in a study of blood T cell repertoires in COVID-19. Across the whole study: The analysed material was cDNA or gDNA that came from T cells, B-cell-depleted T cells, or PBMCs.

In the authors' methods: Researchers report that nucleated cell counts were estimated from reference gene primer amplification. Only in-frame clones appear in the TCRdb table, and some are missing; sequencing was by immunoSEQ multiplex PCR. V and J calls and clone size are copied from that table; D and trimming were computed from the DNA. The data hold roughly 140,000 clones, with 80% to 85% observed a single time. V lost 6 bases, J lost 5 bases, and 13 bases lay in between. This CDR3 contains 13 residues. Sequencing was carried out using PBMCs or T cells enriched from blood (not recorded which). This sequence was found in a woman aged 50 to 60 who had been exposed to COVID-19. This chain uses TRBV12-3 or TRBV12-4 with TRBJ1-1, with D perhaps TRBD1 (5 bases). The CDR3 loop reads CASRGKGKTEAFF. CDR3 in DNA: TGTGCCAGCAGAGGAAAGGGGAAGACTGAAGCTTTCTTT.